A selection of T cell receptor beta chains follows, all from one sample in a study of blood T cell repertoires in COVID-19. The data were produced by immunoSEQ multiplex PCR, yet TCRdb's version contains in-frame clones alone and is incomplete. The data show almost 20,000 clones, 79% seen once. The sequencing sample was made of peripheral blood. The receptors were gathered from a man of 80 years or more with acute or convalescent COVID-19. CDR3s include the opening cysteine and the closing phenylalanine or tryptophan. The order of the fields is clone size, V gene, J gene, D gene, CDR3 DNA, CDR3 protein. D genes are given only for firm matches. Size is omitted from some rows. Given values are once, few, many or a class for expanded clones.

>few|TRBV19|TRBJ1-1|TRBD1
TGTGCCAGTAACCCGGGACAGTGGTTGGCCACTGAAGCTTTCTTT
CASNPGQWLATEAFF
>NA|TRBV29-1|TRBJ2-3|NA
TGCAGCGTTGCGCAGGGGTCGGGAGATACGCAGTATTTT
CSVAQGSGDTQYF
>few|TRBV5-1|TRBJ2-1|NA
TGCGCCAGCAGCCCCATAACTAGCTCCGAGCAGTTCTTC
CASSPITSSEQFF
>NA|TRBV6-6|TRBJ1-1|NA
TGTGCCAGCACCGAATTTAACCGGGTTATCCCTGAAGCTTTCTTT
CASTEFNRVIPEAFF
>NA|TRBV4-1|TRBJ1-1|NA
TGCGCCAGCAGGCCCGGACAGATACAACCGAACACTGAAGCTTTCTTT
CASRPGQIQPNTEAFF
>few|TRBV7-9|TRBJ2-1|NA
TGTGCCAGCAGCGAAGGACAGCCCCGTGGCAATGAGCAGTTCTTC
CASSEGQPRGNEQFF
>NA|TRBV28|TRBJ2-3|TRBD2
TGTGCCAGCAGTTTACGACCCCTAGCGGGGGGCGGCGCAGATACGCAGTATTTT
CASSLRPLAGGGADTQYF
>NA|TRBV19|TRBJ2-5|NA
TGTGCCAGTAGGGTGTCGAGCGGAGGAGAGACCCAGTACTTC
CASRVSSGGETQYF
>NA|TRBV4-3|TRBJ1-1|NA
TGCGCCAGCAGCCAAGAATCTAGCAGAGCTTTCTTT
CASSQESSRAFF
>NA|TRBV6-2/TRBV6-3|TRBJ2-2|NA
TGTGCCAGCAGTTTCGTCCCCGGGAGTCGTGGCACCGGGGAGCTGTTTTTT
CASSFVPGSRGTGELFF